Reported below is one T cell receptor beta chain. Its antigen is currently unknown. The record originates from a study of T cells in narcolepsy. Study information: Enrolled donors included narcolepsy type 1 or type 2 patients and healthy controls. Study results and caveats: Same-patient CSF and blood CD4+ T cell clonotypes included HCRT-specific and TRIB2-specific autoreactive ones. Autoreactive clonotypes reportedly recurred in blood of same and different patients, not controls. Autoreactive clone sequences were missing from some blood memory CD4+ repertoires.

Looked up from germline, CDR1 is LGHNA and CDR2 is YNFKEQ. V lost 0 bases to trimming and J lost 7 bases; unmatched junction nucleotides: 14. The CDR3 is 18 amino acids. Generated by immunoSEQ multiplex PCR, the TCRdb table keeps only in-frame clones and is missing some. This table has fewer than 25,000 clones, 85% appearing once. Sequencing was carried out using memory (CD45RA-) CD4+ T cells from blood. The TCR sequence derives from a human donor in good health. The V call is TRBV4-2, the J call TRBJ2-1; 8 nucleotides agree with TRBD1. This chain's CDR3 is CASSQDPTGDVTVNEQFF. The CDR3 DNA follows: TGTGCCAGCAGCCAAGATCCGACAGGGGACGTGACTGTGAATGAGCAGTTCTTC.